Below, 24 T cell receptor beta chains from the same sample are listed, as sequenced in a study of blood T cell repertoires in COVID-19. Produced via immunoSEQ multiplex PCR; TCRdb's table is partial and in-frame only. This table holds tens of thousands of clones, almost 85% found once. Source material: peripheral blood. The receptors derive from a woman older than 75 with acute or convalescent COVID-19.

The chain uses TRBV28 and TRBJ2-4; D not resolved. Germline CDR1 is MDHEN and CDR2 is SYDVKM. The CDR3 contains 14 residues. V was cut by 5 bases and J by 0 bases, with 8 bases left in between. Here the CDR3 DNA reads TGTGCCAGCAGTCGCGCGTCAGCCAAAAACATTCAGTACTTC. It yields the protein CASSRASAKNIQYF.

The rearrangement links TRBV3-1 (or the pseudogene TRBV3-2) to TRBJ2-1, with 7 bases matching TRBD2. V lost 0 bases, J lost 4 bases, and 6 bases stayed unmatched. Germline CDR1 and CDR2: LGHDT and YNNKEL (reference sequence). This CDR3 comprises 16 residues. CDR3 sequence (DNA): TGTGCCAGCAGCCAAGATTTACGGGGAGGGTACAATGAGCAGTTCTTC. Residues: CASSQDLRGGYNEQFF.

This clone was counted a single time. This chain uses TRBV2 with TRBJ2-2; D is possibly TRBD1 (5 bases). Trimming left V 2 bases short and J 4 bases short, with 11 bases between. The CDR3 loop spans 15 amino acids. Germline CDR1 is SNHLY and CDR2 is FYNNEI. The CDR3 reads CASSEQGGLTGELFF. The CDR3 DNA sequence: TGTGCCAGCAGTGAACAGGGTGGGCTCACCGGGGAGCTGTTTTTT.

This chain uses TRBV7-8 with TRBJ2-1; the D is unclear. The germline CDR1 and CDR2 sequences are SGHVS and FQNEAQ. The CDR3 covers 13 residues. Trimming shortened V by 1 base and J by 7 bases, and 8 bases separated the two germline ends. The CDR3 sequence is CASSLVRLNEQFF. CDR3 sequence (DNA): TGTGCCAGCAGCTTAGTCAGGTTGAATGAGCAGTTCTTC.

The V gene is TRBV19, the J gene TRBJ1-2, with D possibly being TRBD1 (6 bases). The ends were cut back, 5 bases at V and 7 bases at J, with 20 bases in the middle. Germline values: CDR1 LNHDA, CDR2 SQIVND (reference sequence). The CDR3 has 15 amino acids. CDR3 loop: CASSVSTRGIGGYTF. The CDR3 nucleotides read TGTGCCAGTAGTGTTTCCACCAGGGGTATCGGTGGCTACACCTTC.

This sequence joins TRBV18 and TRBJ1-2; D might be TRBD1 (6 bases). The CDR3 runs 16 residues. CDR1 is KGHSH, CDR2 LQKENI, per germline. Trimming pared 3 bases from V and 0 bases from J, leaving 14 bases between. Here the CDR3 reads CASSPYDRRANYGYTF. The CDR3 bases are TGTGCCAGCTCACCGTACGACAGGAGAGCTAACTATGGCTACACCTTC.

This clone was recorded only once. The chain combines TRBV7-9 with TRBJ2-7; D possibly corresponds to TRBD2 (6 bases). CDR1 and CDR2 (germline): SEHNR, FQNEAQ (reference sequence). CDR3 size: 15 residues. Deletions cut 5 bases from V and 2 bases from J, with 16 bases between. The CDR3 DNA reads TGTGCCAGCAGCGTAGGGCATGGGGGGACCTACGAGCAGTACTTC. Translation gives CASSVGHGGTYEQYF.

The rearrangement uses TRBV29-1 and TRBJ2-7; D possibly corresponds to TRBD2 (5 bases). The CDR3 contains 13 residues. Germline CDR1 is SQVTM and CDR2 is ANQGSEA. Trimming took 4 bases from V and 5 from J, leaving 15 bases between them. DNA for the CDR3: TGCAGCGTTGGTCGTGGACTTGAAAACGAGCAGTACTTC. Its protein is CSVGRGLENEQYF.

The V call is TRBV19, the J call TRBJ2-3, with 7 bases matching TRBD2. Germline CDR1 LNHDA, CDR2 SQIVND (reference sequence). The CDR3 sequence is 14 residues long. Trimming at V came to 3 bases and at J to 3 bases, leaving 3 bases not matched to a gene. CDR3 sequence: CASSIAGVTDTQYF. In DNA, the CDR3 is TGTGCCAGTAGTATCGCGGGGGTTACAGATACGCAGTATTTT.

The chain joins TRBV7-6 to TRBJ1-1; 11 positions agree with TRBD1. Germline CDR1 reads SGHVS; CDR2 reads FNYEAQ. The CDR3 has 14 residues. The ends lost 5 bases at V and 3 bases at J; junction bases unmatched: 2. CDR3 coding DNA: TGTGCCAGCAGCGGACAGGGGGCGGACACTGAAGCTTTCTTT. Translating gives CASSGQGADTEAFF.

V and J are TRBV29-1 and TRBJ2-1, with 7 bases lining up with TRBD1. The CDR3 consists of 14 residues. J gave up 5 bases and V 3 bases, and 7 bases lay outside the gene matches. Germline V gene lookup returns CDR1 SQVTM and CDR2 ANQGSEA. The CDR3 DNA reads TGCAGCGTTGACCCCTCGACAGGGAACAATGAGCAGTTCTTC. Its translation: CSVDPSTGNNEQFF.

The genes are TRBV5-1 and TRBJ1-2; perhaps TRBD1 as D (5 bases). Trimming removed 1 base from V and 8 bases from J, with 21 bases in between. The germline CDR1 and CDR2 sequences are SGHRS and YFSETQ. The CDR3 length is 16 residues. The chain's CDR3 is CASSLQAGDRIRGYTF. In nucleotides, the CDR3 is TGCGCCAGCAGCTTGCAAGCGGGGGACCGAATTCGGGGCTACACCTTC. The full variable domain, with the rest looked up from reference TRBV5-1 and TRBJ1-2, is KAGVTQTPRYLIKTRGQQVTLSCSPISGHRSVSWYQQTPGQGLQFLFEYFSETQRNKGNFPGRFSGRQFSNSRSEMNVSTLELGDSALYLCASSLQAGDRIRGYTFGSGTRLTVV.

The chain employs TRBV28 and TRBJ1-6; D remains ambiguous. The germline gives CDR1 MDHEN, CDR2 SYDVKM. The CDR3 is made up of 17 amino acids. V lost 2 bases and J lost 0, with 11 bases in between. CDR3 nucleotide sequence: TGTGCCAGCAGTTTAGATCCGGCGGTCTCCTATAATTCACCCCTCCACTTT. Encoded protein: CASSLDPAVSYNSPLHF.

This clone was picked up one time. V and J are TRBV5-1 and TRBJ2-7; no clear D gene. Germline CDR1 SGHRS, CDR2 YFSETQ. CDR3 size: 14 residues. The V gene lost 2 bases and the J gene lost 2 bases, with 11 bases spanning the gap. CDR3 in amino acids: CASSLSWSAYEQYF. The CDR3 bases are TGCGCCAGCAGCTTAAGTTGGAGCGCCTACGAGCAGTACTTC.

The chain couples TRBV5-4 to TRBJ2-7, with 13 nucleotides matching TRBD2. The CDR3 sequence is 17 residues long. Germline V gene lookup returns CDR1 SGHNT and CDR2 YYREEE (reference sequence). The junction had 9 bases not matched to a gene; V was cut back by 4 bases and J by 2 bases. CDR3 in DNA: TGTGCCAGCAGCAGCGGGGTTACTAGCGGGAGGGCCTACGAGCAGTACTTC. Residues: CASSSGVTSGRAYEQYF.

The chain has TRBV3-1 (or the pseudogene TRBV3-2) and TRBJ1-5, with TRBD1 as a possible D gene (6 bases). CDR1 and CDR2 (germline): LGHDT, YNNKEL (reference sequence). The CDR3 covers 14 residues. Trimming cost V 3 bases and J 4 bases, with 10 bases left between them. This CDR3 reads CASSQQGYNQPQHF. In DNA, the CDR3 is TGTGCCAGCAGCCAGCAGGGGTATAATCAGCCCCAGCATTTT.

The chain uses TRBV28 and TRBJ2-7; 11 bases are a match to TRBD2. Germline CDR1 reads MDHEN; CDR2 reads SYDVKM. The CDR3 extends over 18 amino acids. The ends lost 2 bases at V and 0 bases at J; junction bases unmatched: 9. The CDR3 bases are TGTGCCAGCAGTTTAGTAGCGGGAGGGCTTCAGAGCTCCTACGAGCAGTACTTC. Its protein is CASSLVAGGLQSSYEQYF. Supplemented by reference TRBV28 and TRBJ2-7, the full variable domain reads DVKVTQSSRYLVKRTGEKVFLECVQDMDHENMFWYRQDPGLGLRLIYFSYDVKMKEKGDIPEGYSVSREKKERFSLILESASTNQTSMYLCASSLVAGGLQSSYEQYFGPGTRLTVT.

V gene TRBV2 combines with J gene TRBJ1-5; D is uncertain. The CDR3 is 14 amino acids. The germline V gene encodes CDR1 SNHLY and CDR2 FYNNEI. Trimming shortened V by 2 bases and J by 1 base, and 6 bases separated the two germline ends. CDR3 nucleotide sequence: TGTGCCAGCAGTGAAAGGAGGAGCAATCAGCCCCAGCATTTT. Translation: CASSERRSNQPQHF.

The rearrangement uses TRBV15 and TRBJ2-1; 8 bases are shared with TRBD2. Trimming took 9 bases from V and 8 from J; bases not matched to a gene: 12. Germline CDR1 and CDR2: LNHNV and YYDKDF (reference sequence). This CDR3 comprises 14 residues. DNA for the CDR3: TGTGCCACGGGGGAGAGCGGGGGAGGTTATGAGCAGTTCTTC. Its translation is CATGESGGGYEQFF. Full variable domain (remainder filled in from reference TRBV15 and TRBJ2-1): DAMVIQNPRYQVTQFGKPVTLSCSQTLNHNVMYWYQQKSSQAPKLLFHYYDKDFNNEADTPDNFQSRRPNTSFCFLDIRSPGLGDTAMYLCATGESGGGYEQFFGPGTRLTVL.

CDR3 region: CASRPTGNTEAFF. The CDR3 DNA is TGTGCCAGCAGGCCGACAGGGAACACTGAAGCTTTCTTT. The chain employs TRBV6-5 and TRBJ1-1; the D gene is possibly TRBD1 (6 bases). V gave up 6 bases and J gave up 1 base, with 9 bases separating them. This CDR3 comprises 13 residues. Germline CDR1 is MNHEY and CDR2 is SVGAGI.

DNA of the CDR3: TGTGCCAGCAGCTTGGGGGGGCAGTCTAATTCACCCCTCCACTTT. Its translation: CASSLGGQSNSPLHF. The chain uses TRBV5-4 and TRBJ1-6; TRBD1 might be the D (6 bases). Between the trimmed V and J ends, which lost 0 bases and 6 bases, there was a span of 10 bases. CDR1 is SGHNT, CDR2 YYREEE, per germline (reference sequence). The CDR3 is 15 amino acids.

The chain is built from TRBV21-1 and TRBJ2-1; the table gives TRBD2 as D, unverified against the DNA. TRBV21-1 is recorded as a pseudogene. The CDR3 extends over 16 amino acids. The CDR3: CASSNWTSGRDNEQFF. CDR3 DNA: TGTGCCAGCAGCAACTGGACTAGCGGGAGGGACAATGAGCAGTTCTTC.

This clone was seen a handful of times. The chain employs TRBV6-5 and TRBJ1-2; D perhaps matches TRBD1 (5 bases). The V end lost 2 bases, the J end lost 8 bases, and 9 bases lay between the germline ends. The CDR3 consists of 12 residues. The germline gives CDR1 MNHEY, CDR2 SVGAGI. CDR3 DNA sequence: TGTGCCAGCAGTTACAGGGGCGTCGGCTACACCTTC. Its protein product is CASSYRGVGYTF.

This clone showed up just a few times. The CDR3: CASSQSQGNTEAFF. DNA for the CDR3: TGTGCCAGCAGCCAATCCCAGGGGAACACTGAAGCTTTCTTT. The chain couples TRBV16 to TRBJ1-1; weak D call: TRBD1 (5 bases). V was trimmed by 0 bases and J by 1 base, leaving 6 bases between them. The CDR3 spans 14 residues. Germline V gene data show CDR1 as KGHSY and CDR2 as FQNENV.